This TCR beta chain is from a study of beta chain features in type 1 diabetes. Turning to this clone: What it recognizes is unknown.

Study-level results: High TCR expression in some cells could lead to their over-representation in cDNA sequencing.

Every isolated RNA sample was fully reverse transcribed, so sequencing captured expressed TCRB transcripts. Measured with immunoSEQ multiplex PCR; TCRdb has only the in-frame clones, and not every one. The table lists about 450,000 clones, about an eighth of them singletons. The V segment lost 1 base and the J segment 4 bases; nucleotides outside the gene matches: 1. The germline V gene has CDR1 LNHNV and CDR2 YYDKDF (reference sequence). The CDR3 length is 13 residues. The sample comprised naive CD4+ T cells from blood. This receptor was obtained from a woman aged 18-29 years in good health. This chain links TRBV15 with TRBJ2-7, with 7 bases identical to TRBD1. The DNA of the CDR3 is TGTGCCACCAGCAGAGGGGACAGATACGAGCAGTACTTC. It codes for CATSRGDRYEQYF.